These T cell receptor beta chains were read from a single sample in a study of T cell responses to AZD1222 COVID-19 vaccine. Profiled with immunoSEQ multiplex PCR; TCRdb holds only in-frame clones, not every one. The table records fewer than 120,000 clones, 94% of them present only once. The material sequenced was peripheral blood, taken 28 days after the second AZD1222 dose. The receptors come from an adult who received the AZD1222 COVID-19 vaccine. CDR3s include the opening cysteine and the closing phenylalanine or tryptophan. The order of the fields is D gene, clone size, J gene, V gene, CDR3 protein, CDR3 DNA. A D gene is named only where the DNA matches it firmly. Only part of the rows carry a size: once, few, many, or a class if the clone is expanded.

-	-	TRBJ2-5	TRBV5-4	CASSPIRGGPVGTQYF	TGTGCCAGCAGCCCAATAAGGGGGGGGCCCGTGGGGACCCAGTACTTC
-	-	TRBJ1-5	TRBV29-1	CSVSQGYNQPQHF	TGCAGCGTCTCCCAGGGTTACAATCAGCCCCAGCATTTT
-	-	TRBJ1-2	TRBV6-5	CASSYSYSVELDGYTF	TGTGCCAGCAGTTACTCATACTCGGTGGAGTTGGATGGCTACACCTTC
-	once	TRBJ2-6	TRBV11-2	CASSLDQRAGANVLTF	TGTGCCAGCAGCTTAGATCAGCGGGCTGGGGCCAACGTCCTGACTTTC
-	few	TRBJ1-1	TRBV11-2	CASSLRGDEAFF	TGTGCCAGCAGCTTGCGGGGAGATGAAGCTTTCTTT
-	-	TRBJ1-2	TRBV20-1	CSAGERDYGYTF	TGCAGTGCTGGTGAAAGGGACTATGGCTACACCTTC
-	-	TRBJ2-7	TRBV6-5	CASGLTTYEQYF	TGTGCCAGCGGGCTCACCACCTACGAGCAGTACTTC
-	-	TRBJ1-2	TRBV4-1	CASSQGARADYGYTF	TGCGCCAGCAGCCAAGGGGCCAGGGCAGACTATGGCTACACCTTC
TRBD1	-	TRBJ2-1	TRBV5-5	CASSLRQGNYNEQFF	TGTGCCAGCAGCCTCCGACAGGGAAACTACAATGAGCAGTTCTTC
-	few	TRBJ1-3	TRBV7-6	CASSLMSGYAGNTIYF	TGTGCCAGCAGCTTAATGTCAGGGTATGCTGGAAACACCATATATTTT
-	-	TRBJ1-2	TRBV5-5	CASSLSAEGNGYTF	TGTGCCAGCAGCTTGTCGGCAGAGGGAAATGGCTACACCTTC
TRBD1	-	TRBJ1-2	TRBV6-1	CASSVGPTGGGYGYTF	TGTGCCAGCAGTGTTGGTCCCACAGGGGGAGGATATGGCTACACCTTC
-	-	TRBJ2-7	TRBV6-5	CASSYSPRNSYEQYF	TGTGCCAGCAGTTACTCGCCGCGGAACTCCTACGAGCAGTACTTC
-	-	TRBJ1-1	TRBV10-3	CAIRGVGNTEAFF	TGTGCCATCAGAGGGGTTGGGAACACTGAAGCTTTCTTT
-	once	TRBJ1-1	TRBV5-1	CASRQNTEAFF	TGCGCCAGCAGGCAGAACACTGAAGCTTTCTTT
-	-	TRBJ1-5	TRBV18	CASSPDLHQPQHF	TGTGCCAGCTCACCCGATCTCCATCAGCCCCAGCATTTT
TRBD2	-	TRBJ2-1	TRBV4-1	CASSQEKGTTNEQFF	TGCGCCAGCAGCCAAGAAAAAGGGACTACTAATGAGCAGTTCTTC
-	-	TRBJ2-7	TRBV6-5	CASIEFGFYEQYF	TGTGCCAGCATAGAGTTCGGCTTCTACGAGCAGTACTTC
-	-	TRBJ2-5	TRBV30	CAWSKTSPSGTQYF	TGTGCCTGGAGTAAGACTTCTCCAAGTGGGACCCAGTACTTC
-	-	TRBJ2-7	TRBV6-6	CASRSVVREQYF	TGTGCCAGCAGGTCTGTCGTTCGTGAGCAGTACTTC
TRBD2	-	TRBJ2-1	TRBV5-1	CASRWASGSPSYNEQFF	TGCGCCAGCAGGTGGGCTAGCGGGTCCCCGTCCTACAATGAGCAGTTCTTC
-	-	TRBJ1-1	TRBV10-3	CAISEGMGMNTEAFF	TGTGCCATCAGTGAGGGTATGGGCATGAACACTGAAGCTTTCTTT
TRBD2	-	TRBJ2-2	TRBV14	CASSQERLAGSPGELFF	TGTGCCAGCAGCCAAGAGAGGCTAGCGGGATCTCCCGGGGAGCTGTTTTTT
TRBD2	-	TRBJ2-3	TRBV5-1	CASERGGLNTDTQYF	TGCGCCAGCGAGCGGGGGGGCCTCAACACAGATACGCAGTATTTT
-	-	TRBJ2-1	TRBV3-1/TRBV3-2	CASSSFGEQFF	TGTGCCAGCAGCTCCTTCGGTGAGCAGTTCTTC
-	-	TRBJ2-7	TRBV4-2	CASSQGQGTYEQYF	TGTGCCAGCAGCCAAGGTCAGGGGACCTACGAGCAGTACTTC
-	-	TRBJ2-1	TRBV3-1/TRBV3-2	CASSQADNEQFF	TGTGCCAGCAGCCAAGCGGACAATGAGCAGTTCTTC
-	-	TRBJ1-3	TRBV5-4	CASSSRETGNTIYF	TGTGCCAGCAGTTCGAGGGAAACTGGAAACACCATATATTTT
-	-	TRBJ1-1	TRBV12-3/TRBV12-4	CASTKRGTEAFF	TGTGCCAGCACCAAGAGGGGAACTGAAGCTTTCTTT
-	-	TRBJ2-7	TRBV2	CASSEISRRERQYF	TGTGCCAGCAGTGAAATTAGCCGGCGCGAGAGGCAGTACTTC
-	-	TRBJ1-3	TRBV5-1	CASSLGSSGNTIYF	TGCGCCAGCAGCTTAGGGAGCTCTGGAAACACCATATATTTT
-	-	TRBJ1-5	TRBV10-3	CASGRDLNQPQHF	TGTGCCTCCGGACGCGACCTCAATCAGCCCCAGCATTTT
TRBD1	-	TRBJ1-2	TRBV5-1	CASSLSGGDGYTF	TGCGCCAGCAGCTTGTCAGGGGGAGATGGCTACACCTTC
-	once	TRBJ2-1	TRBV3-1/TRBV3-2	CASRQGGGDEQFF	TGTGCCAGCAGACAGGGGGGAGGGGATGAGCAGTTCTTC
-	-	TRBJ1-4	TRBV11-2	CASSRDRLLEKLFF	TGTGCCAGCAGCCGAGACAGGTTGTTGGAAAAACTGTTTTTT
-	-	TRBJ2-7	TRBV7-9	CASSFGAEQYF	TGTGCCAGCAGCTTTGGGGCCGAGCAGTACTTC
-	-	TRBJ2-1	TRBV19	CASSMSVVSYNEQFF	TGTGCCAGTAGTATGTCAGTGGTCAGCTACAATGAGCAGTTCTTC
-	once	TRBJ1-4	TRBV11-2	CASSAAGTRVTNEKLFF	TGTGCCAGCAGCGCCGCCGGGACCAGGGTCACTAATGAAAAACTGTTTTTT
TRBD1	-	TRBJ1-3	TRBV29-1	CSGTRDSSGNTIYF	TGCAGCGGGACAAGGGACAGCTCTGGAAACACCATATATTTT
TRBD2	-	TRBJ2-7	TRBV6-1	CASSEGLAGEDQHYEQYF	TGTGCCAGCAGTGAGGGACTAGCGGGAGAGGACCAACACTACGAGCAGTACTTC
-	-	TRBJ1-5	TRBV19	CASSIRVENQPQHF	TGTGCCAGTAGTATCCGTGTGGAGAATCAGCCCCAGCATTTT
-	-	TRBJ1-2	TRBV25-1	CASSADRGGYTF	TGTGCCAGCAGTGCGGATCGAGGTGGCTACACCTTC
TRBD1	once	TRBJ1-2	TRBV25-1	CASSDPRTGLGYTF	TGTGCCAGCAGTGACCCCAGGACAGGGCTGGGCTACACCTTC
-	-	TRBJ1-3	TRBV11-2	CATQDIWSSGNTIYF	TGTGCCACCCAGGACATCTGGAGCTCTGGAAACACCATATATTTT
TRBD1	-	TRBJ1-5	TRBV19	CASSPDRGPYSNQPQHF	TGTGCCAGTAGTCCGGACAGGGGACCTTATAGCAATCAGCCCCAGCATTTT
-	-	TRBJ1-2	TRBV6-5	CASRENYGYTF	TGTGCCAGCAGGGAGAACTATGGCTACACCTTC
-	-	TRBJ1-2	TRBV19	CASKDRPFSNYGYTF	TGTGCCAGCAAGGACAGACCGTTTTCTAACTATGGCTACACCTTC
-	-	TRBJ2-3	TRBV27	CASSLYGGDLTDTQYF	TGTGCCAGCAGTTTATATGGGGGCGATTTAACGGATACGCAGTATTTT
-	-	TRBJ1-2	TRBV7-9	CASSLGLWSPDGYTF	TGTGCCAGCAGCTTAGGGCTCTGGAGCCCGGATGGCTACACCTTC
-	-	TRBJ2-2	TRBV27	CASSLPRVRAGELFF	TGTGCCAGCAGTTTACCTCGAGTACGCGCCGGGGAGCTGTTTTTT
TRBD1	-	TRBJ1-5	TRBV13	CASSIRTGYSNQPQHF	TGTGCCAGCAGCATACGGACAGGGTATAGCAATCAGCCCCAGCATTTT
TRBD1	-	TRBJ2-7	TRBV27	CASSLGTAYEQYF	TGTGCCAGCAGTCTCGGGACAGCCTACGAGCAGTACTTC